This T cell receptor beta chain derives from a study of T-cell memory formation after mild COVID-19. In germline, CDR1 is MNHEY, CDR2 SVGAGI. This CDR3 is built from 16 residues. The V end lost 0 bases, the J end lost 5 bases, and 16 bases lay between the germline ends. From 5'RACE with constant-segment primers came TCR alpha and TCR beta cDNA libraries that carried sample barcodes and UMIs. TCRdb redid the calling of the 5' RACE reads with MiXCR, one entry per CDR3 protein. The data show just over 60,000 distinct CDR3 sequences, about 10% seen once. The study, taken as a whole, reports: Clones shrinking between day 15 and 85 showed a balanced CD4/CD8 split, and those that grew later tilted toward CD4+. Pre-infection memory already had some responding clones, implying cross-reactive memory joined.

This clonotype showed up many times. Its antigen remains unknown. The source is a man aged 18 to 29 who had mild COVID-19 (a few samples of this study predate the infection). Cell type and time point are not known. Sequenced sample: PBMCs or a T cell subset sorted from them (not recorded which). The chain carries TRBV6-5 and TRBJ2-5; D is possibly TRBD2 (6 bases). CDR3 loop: CASSYSNRGSGETQYF. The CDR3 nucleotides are TGTGCCAGCAGTTACTCGAATCGGGGGTCGGGTGAGACCCAGTACTTC.